The 11 T cell receptor beta chains given below trace back to one sample, sequenced in a study of T cell responses to AZD1222 COVID-19 vaccine. The method was immunoSEQ multiplex PCR; TCRdb's version includes in-frame clones alone and lacks a portion of them. The sample has approximately 110,000 clones, roughly 84% seen once. Source: peripheral blood, taken on day 0 of AZD1222 vaccination. These receptors all come from an adult in good health.

V and J are TRBV11-2 and TRBJ1-4, with D possibly being TRBD1 (6 bases). V lost 3 bases and J lost 0, with 14 bases in between. The length of the CDR3 is 17 residues. The V gene's germline CDR1 is SGHAT and CDR2 FQNNGV. The CDR3, as DNA: TGTGCCAGCAGCTTCACAATGACAGGTTCAACTAATGAAAAACTGTTTTTT. This codes for CASSFTMTGSTNEKLFF.

The gene calls are TRBV3-1 (or the pseudogene TRBV3-2) and TRBJ1-6; D remains ambiguous. The germline CDR1 and CDR2 sequences are LGHDT and YNNKEL (reference sequence). The V gene lost 1 base and the J gene lost 14 bases, with 9 bases spanning the gap. This CDR3 comprises 12 residues. The CDR3, as DNA: TGTGCCAGCAGCCAAGGTCTGTCATCCCTCCACTTT. Its translation: CASSQGLSSLHF.

V usage is TRBV29-1 and J usage is TRBJ2-2, with D perhaps matching TRBD1 or TRBD2 (5 bases each). The V gene's germline CDR1 is SQVTM and CDR2 ANQGSEA. The CDR3 spans 15 residues. The V and J ends lost 0 bases and 7 bases respectively, with 15 bases between them. The CDR3 is CSVEESGDRGGELFF. In DNA form, the CDR3 reads TGCAGCGTTGAAGAGTCTGGGGACCGGGGCGGGGAGCTGTTTTTT.

The chain combines TRBV3-1 (or the pseudogene TRBV3-2) with TRBJ1-2, with no clear D. V shed 0 bases and J shed 8 bases, with 7 bases lying between them. The CDR3 has 12 amino acids. Germline CDR1 LGHDT, CDR2 YNNKEL (reference sequence). The CDR3 DNA sequence: TGTGCCAGCAGCCAAGATTTTGGGGGCTACACCTTC. Amino acid sequence: CASSQDFGGYTF.

The CDR3, as DNA: TGTGCCAGCAGCTTAGTCCTAGCGGGAGTCCAGGGCGGGGAGCTGTTTTTT. It codes for CASSLVLAGVQGGELFF. The chain links TRBV11-2 to TRBJ2-2; 10 bases are a match to TRBD2. V shed 1 base, J shed 7 bases, and the junction held 9 bases outside the gene matches. Per the germline V gene, CDR1 is SGHAT and CDR2 is FQNNGV. There are 17 residues in the CDR3.

The chain uses TRBV29-1 and TRBJ1-1, with TRBD1 matching over 7 bases. The V gene's germline CDR1 is SQVTM and CDR2 ANQGSEA. The CDR3 runs 15 residues. Losses at the gene ends were 7 bases for V and 1 base for J; bases not matched to a gene: 12. DNA of the CDR3: TGCAGCGCCGGATCGACAGGGCCTTCGAACACTGAAGCTTTCTTT. Translating it yields CSAGSTGPSNTEAFF.

This chain links TRBV9 with TRBJ2-7; 9 bases are shared with TRBD2. The CDR3 spans 14 residues. V lost 0 bases, J lost 6 bases, and 4 bases stayed unmatched. The germline gives CDR1 SGDLS, CDR2 YYNGEE. The CDR3 DNA follows: TGTGCCAGCAGCGTAGTGTCTAGCGGGGCCGAGCAGTACTTC. Translating gives CASSVVSSGAEQYF.

J is TRBJ2-3 and V is TRBV5-1, with D unclear. The V and J ends lost 0 bases and 4 bases respectively, with 6 bases between them. Per germline, CDR1 SGHRS and CDR2 YFSETQ. The CDR3 has 13 amino acids. CDR3 DNA: TGCGCCAGCAGCTTGGGGGTTGCAGATACGCAGTATTTT. Translating gives CASSLGVADTQYF.

This chain uses TRBV2 with TRBJ2-3; 12 bases agree with TRBD2. V was clipped by 3 bases and J by 6 bases; unmatched bases: 4. The CDR3 totals 15 residues. Germline loops: CDR1 SNHLY, CDR2 FYNNEI. CDR3 DNA sequence: TGTGCCAGCAGTGAGCTAGCGGGGGGGGTGGATACGCAGTATTTT. Translating gives CASSELAGGVDTQYF.

The chain carries TRBV2 and TRBJ1-5; D is undetermined. Germline CDR1 is SNHLY and CDR2 is FYNNEI. The CDR3 sequence is 13 residues long. Between the trimmed V and J ends, which lost 4 bases and 4 bases, there was a span of 8 bases. This chain's CDR3 is CASSGIFNQPQHF. The CDR3, as DNA: TGTGCCAGCAGTGGCATCTTTAATCAGCCCCAGCATTTT. The full variable domain, with the rest looked up from reference TRBV2 and TRBJ1-5, is EPEVTQTPSHQVTQMGQEVILRCVPISNHLYFYWYRQILGQKVEFLVSFYNNEISEKSEIFDDQFSVERPDGSNFTLKIRSTKLEDSAMYFCASSGIFNQPQHFGDGTRLSIL.

The gene calls are TRBV24-1 and TRBJ2-3; D is perhaps TRBD2 (6 bases). Trimming took off 5 bases at V and 3 bases at J, with 11 bases between the two ends. This CDR3 region has 14 residues. Looked up from germline, CDR1 is KGHDR and CDR2 is SFDVKD. The CDR3 loop is CATSAPGETDTQYF. The DNA of the CDR3 is TGTGCCACCAGTGCCCCGGGAGAAACAGATACGCAGTATTTT.